A selection of T cell receptor beta chains follows, all from one sample in a study of shared T cell receptors in the human thymus. Clones were sequenced by immunoSEQ multiplex PCR, and TCRdb holds only the in-frame ones, with some missing. Of hundreds of thousands of clones listed, 80% to 90% were seen once; the top ten hold just under 0.0095%. This sample also belongs to another study, concerning human thymus T cells.

The sample consisted of thymocytes. These receptors all come from a boy under two years old with a congenital heart defect. Both conserved end residues are part of each CDR3. The D gene is left open where the match is weak.

CDR3aa: CASSPKDRYSTDTQYF
d_gene: TRBD1
v_gene: TRBV19

CDR3aa: CASSGGSSYEQYF
d_gene: -
v_gene: TRBV5-1

CDR3aa: CASSSRQQMNTEAFF
d_gene: -
v_gene: TRBV4-3

CDR3aa: CASSGGLAGQETQYF
d_gene: TRBD2
v_gene: TRBV18

CDR3aa: CASSSTSGGLQETQYF
d_gene: TRBD2
v_gene: TRBV27

CDR3aa: CASSRAPDQPQHF
d_gene: -
v_gene: TRBV18

CDR3aa: CASSLAGTFYGYTF
d_gene: -
v_gene: TRBV5-1

CDR3aa: CASSLGLAGTLSPRYEQYF
d_gene: TRBD2
v_gene: TRBV7-2

CDR3aa: CASSERRQNSPLHF
d_gene: -
v_gene: TRBV4-3

CDR3aa: CTSSQVIAGALNEQFF
d_gene: -
v_gene: TRBV1

CDR3aa: CASSFRTSGRAGGEQFF
d_gene: TRBD2
v_gene: TRBV14

CDR3aa: CASSADRENYEQYF
d_gene: TRBD1
v_gene: TRBV6-1

CDR3aa: CAISDPTMTGNTEAFF
d_gene: -
v_gene: TRBV10-3

CDR3aa: CASGGLAGAEQYF
d_gene: TRBD2
v_gene: TRBV25-1

CDR3aa: CASRRTGRNTEAFF
d_gene: -
v_gene: TRBV28

CDR3aa: CAWSARQANEKLFF
d_gene: -
v_gene: TRBV30

CDR3aa: CASSYWSGGFVGEQFF
d_gene: TRBD1
v_gene: TRBV6-5

CDR3aa: CASSFIFGSSGYNEQFF
d_gene: TRBD2
v_gene: TRBV5-6

CDR3aa: CASSYGTANEKLFF
d_gene: TRBD1
v_gene: TRBV5-6

CDR3aa: CAWSAGAHPYNEQFF
d_gene: -
v_gene: TRBV30

CDR3aa: CASRPTGASTDTQYF
d_gene: -
v_gene: TRBV12-2

CDR3aa: CASHRLADTGELFF
d_gene: TRBD2
v_gene: TRBV7-8

CDR3aa: CASSPEGVRDRPYEQYF
d_gene: TRBD1
v_gene: TRBV7-6

CDR3aa: CASSQDPTSTDTQYF
d_gene: -
v_gene: TRBV4-3

CDR3aa: CASSKRLAGADNEQFF
d_gene: TRBD2
v_gene: TRBV5-4

CDR3aa: CASSPSSGRETQYF
d_gene: TRBD2
v_gene: TRBV25-1

CDR3aa: CASSPASGGATDTQYF
d_gene: TRBD2
v_gene: TRBV5-1

CDR3aa: CASRRTGNMNTEAFF
d_gene: TRBD1
v_gene: TRBV27

CDR3aa: CASSLGLLGGREQPQHF
d_gene: -
v_gene: TRBV13

CDR3aa: CASRRNLDSANTGELFF
d_gene: -
v_gene: TRBV5-6

CDR3aa: CASSIGKGQGPTRYEQYF
d_gene: TRBD1
v_gene: TRBV19

CDR3aa: CAWRPSAAYEQYF
d_gene: -
v_gene: TRBV30

CDR3aa: CASSQAGDRGYSNQPQHF
d_gene: TRBD1
v_gene: TRBV4-2

CDR3aa: CASSLDGSSYEQYF
d_gene: -
v_gene: TRBV5-6

CDR3aa: CASSYLTSGRETQYF
d_gene: TRBD2
v_gene: TRBV6-6

CDR3aa: CASSEPGTRSTDTQYF
d_gene: TRBD2
v_gene: TRBV13

CDR3aa: CASSEFGGQAFF
d_gene: -
v_gene: TRBV10-1

CDR3aa: CASSLDRRGTHYGYTF
d_gene: -
v_gene: TRBV7-9

CDR3aa: CASSSRGPLAKNIQYF
d_gene: TRBD1
v_gene: TRBV5-1

CDR3aa: CASSQDLIGTESYSNQPQHF
d_gene: TRBD1
v_gene: TRBV4-1

CDR3aa: CASSPDRGRTYEQYF
d_gene: TRBD1
v_gene: TRBV5-6

CDR3aa: CASSITTGVRTDTQYF
d_gene: TRBD1
v_gene: TRBV5-1

CDR3aa: CASSLRDSSYEQYF
d_gene: -
v_gene: TRBV5-1

CDR3aa: CASSQQRGGSGNTIYF
d_gene: -
v_gene: TRBV4-3

CDR3aa: CASWKTRAQETQYF
d_gene: -
v_gene: TRBV27

CDR3aa: CASSVGDTYEQYF
d_gene: -
v_gene: TRBV9

CDR3aa: CASNGGSTGAGYEQYF
d_gene: -
v_gene: TRBV19

CDR3aa: CASSWDRGEEKLFF
d_gene: TRBD1
v_gene: TRBV28

CDR3aa: CASSQGEAVTNNEQFF
d_gene: -
v_gene: TRBV14

CDR3aa: CASSQLGEEGGYTF
d_gene: -
v_gene: TRBV14

CDR3aa: CASSQVPRLAGGPMYQETQYF
d_gene: TRBD2
v_gene: TRBV4-2

CDR3aa: CASSFGGISYNSPLHF
d_gene: -
v_gene: TRBV28

CDR3aa: CASSISPAAAGGHYEQYF
d_gene: TRBD2
v_gene: TRBV19

CDR3aa: CASSLRKRDREYEQYF
d_gene: TRBD1
v_gene: TRBV5-4

CDR3aa: CASSLELRGRVFCDTF
d_gene: -
v_gene: TRBV5-8